The sequence of this T cell receptor (beta chain) was determined in a study of T cells in Graves' hyperthyroidism and ophthalmopathy. Study outcomes and limitations: Clonotypes that were expanded in thyroid above 0.001 mostly appeared in blood too. The model foresaw ophthalmopathy a median around 6.4 months prior to onset.

Regarding this clonotype: The antigen remains undetermined.

It was uncontrolled infection, other autoimmune disease, pregnancy or lactation that excluded patients. PBMCs stemmed from 10 ml fresh peripheral blood. Amplified TCR beta CDR3 regions derived from RNA transcripts. The HTBI primer set served for first-round RT-PCR of the TCR CDR3. TCRdb re-called the multiplex PCR reads through MiXCR, storing one row per CDR3 protein. The repertoire holds hundreds of thousands of distinct CDR3 sequences, with 20% to 25% as singletons. The J segment lost 0 bases and the V segment lost 1 base, leaving 0 bases of the junction unmatched. This CDR3 is 15 amino acids long. Germline CDR1 is SGHRS and CDR2 is YFSETQ.

Sample: blood. The chain employs TRBV5-1 and TRBJ2-5; 10 positions agree with TRBD2. This TCR derives from a man in his thirties or forties with Graves' ophthalmopathy. The CDR3 coding sequence is TGCGCCAGCAGCTTGAGCGGGAGGGACCAAGAGACCCAGTACTTC. Protein product: CASSLSGRDQETQYF.